The 10 T cell receptor beta chains below were found in one sample sequenced in a study of blood T cell repertoires in COVID-19. Sequencing used immunoSEQ multiplex PCR; TCRdb keeps in-frame clones, though not all of them. The top ten clones hold about 4.2% of a sample with roughly 300,000 clones, just over 85% of them seen once. The sequenced sample consisted of PBMCs or T cells enriched from blood (not recorded which). The origin of the receptors is a woman in her forties with acute COVID-19.

In its sample, this clone was seen a few times. This sequence joins TRBV27 and TRBJ1-5; 8 nucleotides line up with TRBD1. CDR1 is MNHEY, CDR2 SMNVEV, per germline (reference sequence). J gave up 7 bases and V 5 bases, and 7 bases lay outside the gene matches. CDR3 size: 14 residues. CDR3: CASSPTGGGQPQHF. DNA for the CDR3: TGTGCCAGCAGTCCAACAGGGGGGGGCCAGCCCCAGCATTTT.

This clone was seen only once. This may be a read error: a much more frequent sequence differs by one nucleotide. This same CDR3 is encoded by further DNA sequences in the sample. The rearrangement links TRBV28 to TRBJ1-2; no clear D. Looked up from germline, CDR1 is MDHEN and CDR2 is SYDVKM. The CDR3 is 12 amino acids. The V gene lost 2 bases and the J gene lost 4 bases, with 5 bases spanning the gap. DNA for the CDR3: TGTGCCAGCAGTTTAGGAGGCTATGGCTACACCTTC. Amino acids: CASSLGGYGYTF.

The chain is built from TRBV5-1 and TRBJ2-1, with TRBD2 as a possible D gene (6 bases). CDR1 is SGHRS and CDR2 is YFSETQ in the germline V gene. The germline V and J ends were trimmed by 7 bases and 7 bases, with 15 bases remaining between them. The CDR3 has 13 amino acids. The CDR3 nucleotides read TGCGCCAGCGCCGGGGACTCGGAAAATGAGCAGTTCTTC. Amino acids: CASAGDSENEQFF.

Only one count was recorded for this clone. The chain combines TRBV6-2 or TRBV6-3 with TRBJ1-2; D might be TRBD1 (5 bases). Germline values: CDR1 MNHEY, CDR2 SVGEGT. The V end lost 2 bases, the J end lost 5 bases, and 21 bases lay between the germline ends. The CDR3 runs 17 residues. CDR3 sequence reads: CASSYGPNGTWIYGYTF. CDR3 bases: TGTGCCAGCAGTTACGGACCGAATGGGACTTGGATTTATGGCTACACCTTC.

The chain uses TRBV5-1 and TRBJ2-2, with a weak D call TRBD2 (5 bases). The CDR3 covers 14 residues. Germline V CDR1 and CDR2: SGHRS, YFSETQ. V lost 6 bases and J lost 3, with 12 bases in between. Written as DNA, the CDR3 is TGCGCCAGCAATAGAGGGTCGGACACCGGGGAGCTGTTTTTT. Its translation: CASNRGSDTGELFF.

The chain links TRBV7-2 to TRBJ1-4; 11 bases align to TRBD1. The germline CDR1 and CDR2 sequences are SGHTA and FQGNSA. This CDR3 is built from 15 residues. V lost 2 bases and J lost 7; bases outside the gene matches: 3. In DNA, the CDR3 is TGTGCCAGCAGCTTACCCGGGACAGGGGGTGAAAAACTGTTTTTT. Encoded protein: CASSLPGTGGEKLFF.

The genes are TRBV2 and TRBJ1-2; D ambiguous. Germline-derived CDR1 and CDR2 are SNHLY and FYNNEI. The CDR3 is made up of 13 amino acids. Trimming took 5 bases from V and 3 from J, leaving 10 bases between them. CDR3 nucleotides: TGTGCCAGCAGTAAAGACGGGTACTATGGCTACACCTTC. Translation gives CASSKDGYYGYTF.

This clone was counted a single time. V gene TRBV15 combines with J gene TRBJ2-7; tentative D call: TRBD2 (6 bases). Per germline, CDR1 LNHNV and CDR2 YYDKDF (reference sequence). The CDR3 is 15 amino acids. The V gene lost 2 bases and the J gene lost 0 bases, with 11 bases spanning the gap. CDR3 in DNA: TGTGCCACCAGCAGACCCTTGGGGGGCTCCTACGAGCAGTACTTC. It codes for CATSRPLGGSYEQYF.

The CDR3 here is CASSLDRSNQPQHF. CDR3 bases: TGTGCCAGCAGCTTAGACAGAAGCAATCAGCCCCAGCATTTT. The chain uses TRBV7-2 and TRBJ1-5; D gene ambiguous. This CDR3 spans 14 amino acids. Germline V gives CDR1 SGHTA, CDR2 FQGNSA. Trimming left V 1 base short and J 1 base short, with 5 bases between.

This clone was recorded a few times. V is TRBV19 and J is TRBJ1-5; unclear D gene. Trimming took 3 bases from V and 6 from J, leaving 21 bases between them. Germline V gives CDR1 LNHDA, CDR2 SQIVND (reference sequence). The CDR3 has 17 amino acids. As DNA, the CDR3 is TGTGCCAGTAGTATTGGGTCAAGGCAGCGTATGGGTCAGCCCCAGCATTTT. It yields the protein CASSIGSRQRMGQPQHF.